The 29 T cell receptor beta chains in this list originate from one sample, sequenced in a study of regulatory T cells in long-lasting Graves disease. Assembly of TCR beta libraries relied on iRepertoire HTBI primers together with Arm-PCR of CDR3 regions. TCRdb ran MiXCR on the multiplex PCR reads and lists one entry per CDR3 protein. Among about 460,000 distinct CDR3 sequences, roughly 23% were seen once, and the ten largest hold less than 15%. Documented time point: persistent/refractory GD, antithyroid drugs over 5 years with positive TRAb. The TCR library was prepared using RNA isolated from PBMCs. The specimen was peripheral blood mononuclear cells (PBMCs), collected when the disease was refractory, from a patient treated with antithyroid drugs. The receptors here all came from a female donor with Graves disease.

This clonotype was recorded many times. The CDR3 DNA follows: TGTGCCAGTAGCCAGACAGGGAACACTGAAGCTTTCTTT. Encoded protein: CASSQTGNTEAFF. This chain uses TRBV19 with TRBJ1-1, with D perhaps matching TRBD1 (6 bases). The V gene's germline CDR1 is LNHDA and CDR2 SQIVND (reference sequence). This CDR3 region has 13 residues. Trimming cost V 6 bases and J 1 base, with 9 bases left between them. Full variable domain (remainder filled in from reference TRBV19 and TRBJ1-1): DGGITQSPKYLFRKEGQNVTLSCEQNLNHDAMYWYRQDPGQGLRLIYYSQIVNDFQKGDIAEGYSVSREKKESFPLTVTSAQKNPTAFYLCASSQTGNTEAFFGQGTRLTVV.

This clonotype was seen many times. The chain is built from TRBV27 and TRBJ1-1; TRBD1 agrees at 7 bases. Trimming at V came to 3 bases and at J to 10 bases, leaving 11 bases not matched to a gene. The CDR3 loop spans 14 amino acids. Looked up from germline, CDR1 is MNHEY and CDR2 is SMNVEV (reference sequence). Here the CDR3 reads CASSLDRRVNTAFF. In DNA, the CDR3 is TGTGCCAGCAGTTTGGACAGGAGGGTTAATACAGCTTTCTTT.

J is TRBJ2-6 and V is TRBV6-1, with TRBD2 as a possible D gene (5 bases). CDR1 and CDR2 (germline): MNHNS, SASEGT. The V end lost 10 bases, the J end lost 4 bases, and 11 bases lay between the germline ends. This CDR3 region has 13 residues. The CDR3 is CATWGAGANVLTF. The CDR3 DNA follows: TGTGCCACCTGGGGAGCCGGGGCCAACGTCCTGACTTTC.

The chain carries TRBV6-1 and TRBJ1-1; the match to TRBD1 covers 8 bases. Per germline, CDR1 MNHNS and CDR2 SASEGT. The CDR3 extends over 13 amino acids. V lost 6 bases to trimming and J lost 6 bases; unmatched junction nucleotides: 6. This chain's CDR3 is CASSEQGVPEAFF. The CDR3 region has the DNA TGTGCCAGCAGCGAACAGGGGGTCCCTGAAGCTTTCTTT.

This clonotype has ten or more counts. Germline and junction disagree at one end, which may indicate a read error. V is TRBV7-7 and J is TRBJ2-7; TRBD2 matches at 10 bases. CDR1 and CDR2 (germline): SSHAT, FNYEAQ (reference sequence). The length of the CDR3 is 14 residues. CDR3 nucleotide sequence: TGTGCTAGCAGCCTTCTCGGGACTAGCGACGAGCAGTACTTC. Amino acids: CASSLLGTSDEQYF.

This clonotype was picked up many times. The chain joins TRBV28 to TRBJ1-4, with D perhaps TRBD1 (5 bases). This CDR3 comprises 11 residues. V lost 7 bases to trimming and J lost 6 bases, with 6 bases between them. The germline V gene has CDR1 MDHEN and CDR2 SYDVKM. CDR3 sequence (DNA): TGTGCCAGCACAGGGCATGAAAAACTGTTTTTT. Its translation: CASTGHEKLFF.

This clonotype has a handful of counts. J is TRBJ2-5 and V is TRBV5-1, with 8 bases fitting TRBD2. CDR1 is SGHRS and CDR2 is YFSETQ in the germline V gene. The CDR3 loop spans 16 amino acids. V lost 6 bases and J lost 5; bases outside the gene matches: 15. CDR3 nucleotides: TGCGCCAGCACCCCGGGGGGGTCAGGGAAGTTGGAGACCCAGTACTTC. It specifies CASTPGGSGKLETQYF.

In this sample, this clonotype turned up a few times. The chain combines TRBV25-1 with TRBJ2-5; 8 bases align to TRBD2. The CDR3 contains 16 residues. J lost 4 bases, V lost 5 bases, and 12 bases had no gene match. Germline CDR1 and CDR2: MGHDK and SYGVNS. CDR3 sequence reads: CASSRGGGARGETQYF. The DNA for the CDR3 is TGTGCCAGCAGTCGGGGGGGGGGGGCTCGGGGAGAGACCCAGTACTTC.

This clonotype was counted many times. This sequence joins TRBV19 and TRBJ1-5, with D unclear. CDR3 size: 14 residues. Looked up from germline, CDR1 is LNHDA and CDR2 is SQIVND (reference sequence). Deletions cut 9 bases from V and 2 bases from J, with 14 bases between. The CDR3 region is CASSEGSGNQPQHF. The CDR3 DNA is TGTGCCAGCAGTGAAGGGTCAGGCAATCAGCCCCAGCATTTT.

This clonotype was picked up a small number of times. The V call is TRBV29-1, the J call TRBJ1-4; D is ambiguous. The CDR3 totals 16 residues. Germline lookup yields CDR1 SQVTM and CDR2 ANQGSEA. V was shortened by 1 base and J by 0 bases, with 12 bases between the two germline ends. The CDR3 is CSVEGGASSTNEKLFF. The CDR3 bases are TGCAGCGTTGAAGGGGGAGCTTCTTCAACTAATGAAAAACTGTTTTTT.

This chain links TRBV27 with TRBJ1-6; tentative D call: TRBD1 (5 bases). The ends were cut back, 0 bases at V and 0 bases at J, with 12 bases in the middle. This CDR3 is 18 amino acids long. Per germline, CDR1 MNHEY and CDR2 SMNVEV (reference sequence). The CDR3 loop reads CASSLSEGPNSYNSPLHF. CDR3 DNA: TGTGCCAGCAGTTTATCGGAGGGGCCCAACTCCTATAATTCACCCCTCCACTTT.

With regard to this clonotype: The junction and the germline gene differ at one end; a read error may be behind it. The chain has TRBV2 and TRBJ2-3; D is possibly TRBD2 (5 bases). The CDR3 length is 16 residues. Germline V lookup: CDR1 SNHLY, CDR2 FYNNEI. The CDR3 DNA reads as TGCGCCAGCAGCCAAGATCAGAACGGGGACACAGATACGCAGTATTTT. Its protein product is CASSQDQNGDTDTQYF.

This clonotype was seen at least ten times. The V gene is TRBV24-1, the J gene TRBJ2-5; TRBD1 is a possible D gene (6 bases). Germline CDR1 and CDR2: KGHDR and SFDVKD. Trimming pared 6 bases from V and 0 bases from J, leaving 13 bases between. The CDR3 runs 15 residues. CDR3 protein: CATSHGGQNQETQYF. The CDR3 DNA reads TGTGCCACCAGTCATGGGGGACAAAACCAAGAGACCCAGTACTTC.

The genes are TRBV25-1 and TRBJ2-7; D may match TRBD1 or TRBD2 (5 bases each). Germline assignment: CDR1 MGHDK and CDR2 SYGVNS. Trimming removed 5 bases at V and 5 bases at J, with 10 bases between. This CDR3 is built from 12 residues. The CDR3 loop reads CASSLRDHEQYF. CDR3 DNA sequence: TGTGCCAGCAGTCTCCGGGACCACGAGCAGTACTTC.

Here the CDR3 reads CATSRGTGSYTGELFF. DNA of the CDR3: TGTGCCACCAGCAGGGGGACAGGGTCTTACACCGGGGAGCTGTTTTTT. The rearrangement links TRBV15 to TRBJ2-2, with 9 nucleotides matching TRBD1. Trimming removed 3 bases from V and 3 bases from J; junction bases left unmatched: 5. CDR3 length: 16 residues. Germline assignment: CDR1 LNHNV and CDR2 YYDKDF (reference sequence). Supplemented by reference TRBV15 and TRBJ2-2, the full variable domain reads DAMVIQNPRYQVTQFGKPVTLSCSQTLNHNVMYWYQQKSSQAPKLLFHYYDKDFNNEADTPDNFQSRRPNTSFCFLDIRSPGLGDTAMYLCATSRGTGSYTGELFFGEGSRLTVL.

This clonotype was seen more than once but under ten times. The V gene is TRBV29-1, the J gene TRBJ1-5; D call uncertain. The CDR3 covers 13 residues. Germline V lookup: CDR1 SQVTM, CDR2 ANQGSEA. V was trimmed by 4 bases and J by 6 bases, leaving 13 bases between them. The CDR3 DNA follows: TGCAGCGTTGTCGTGGGTGCCGGTCAGCCCCAGCATTTT. It encodes CSVVVGAGQPQHF.

This clonotype was seen more than once but under ten times. V and J are TRBV5-4 and TRBJ2-2; D uncertain. Per the germline V gene, CDR1 is SGHNT and CDR2 is YYREEE (reference sequence). Trimming removed 6 bases at V and 7 bases at J, with 22 bases between. This CDR3 contains 16 residues. This chain's CDR3 is CASTIRPFQSGGELFF. The CDR3 nucleotides are TGTGCCAGCACCATCAGGCCCTTTCAGTCCGGCGGGGAGCTGTTTTTT.

This clonotype was recorded only once. The chain uses TRBV7-2 and TRBJ1-6, with D possibly matching TRBD1 (6 bases). CDR1 and CDR2 (germline): SGHTA, FQGNSA. This CDR3 is built from 16 residues. V dropped 1 base and J dropped 7 bases, with 14 bases sitting between them. CDR3 protein: CASSLVGGPENSPLHF. The CDR3 DNA reads TGTGCCAGCAGCTTAGTTGGGGGGCCGGAAAATTCACCCCTCCACTTT.

The chain is built from TRBV28 and TRBJ2-3; D is perhaps TRBD2 (5 bases). Germline-derived CDR1 and CDR2 are MDHEN and SYDVKM. Trimming pared 5 bases from V and 0 bases from J, leaving 24 bases between. The CDR3 is 19 amino acids. DNA of the CDR3: TGTGCCAGCAGTCCTTGGGCCGATTTGAGCGGAGAGAGCACAGATACGCAGTATTTT. This sequence encodes CASSPWADLSGESTDTQYF.

This clonotype was seen only once. Possible read error: a much larger clone is one base away. The CDR3 carries no conserved terminal phenylalanine or tryptophan, so it likely arises from a read error. The V call is TRBV7-2, the J call TRBJ2-7; D remains unclear. This CDR3 region has 14 residues. V gave up 1 base and J gave up 5 bases, with 12 bases separating them. Germline-derived CDR1 and CDR2 are SGHTA and FQGNSA. The CDR3 loop is CASSLDYKQNEQYL. DNA for the CDR3: TGTGCCAGCAGCTTAGATTACAAGCAAAACGAGCAGTACCTC.

The J gene is TRBJ2-1, the V gene TRBV18; 8 bases line up with TRBD2. With V trimmed by 5 bases and J by 3 bases, 3 bases remained unmatched. Germline V gene sequence: CDR1 KGHSH, CDR2 LQKENI. The CDR3 length is 14 residues. Here the CDR3 DNA reads TGTGCCAGCTCAAGTAGCGGGAACTACAATGAGCAGTTCTTC. It encodes CASSSSGNYNEQFF.

Regarding this clonotype: The conserved final phenylalanine or tryptophan is absent from the CDR3, which likely points to a read error. The rearrangement links TRBV11-1 to TRBJ1-1; unclear D gene. Looked up from germline, CDR1 is SGHAT and CDR2 is FQDESV (reference sequence). The CDR3 has 13 amino acids. The V gene lost 1 base and the J gene lost 1 base, with 4 bases spanning the gap. The CDR3 DNA reads as TGTGCCAGCAGCTTAGTAGGGAACACTGAAGCTTTCTCT. It codes for CASSLVGNTEAFS.

This clonotype has only a few counts. This chain uses TRBV29-1 with TRBJ1-1; possible D gene TRBD1, 6 bases. The germline gives CDR1 SQVTM, CDR2 ANQGSEA. The CDR3 has 13 residues. Trimming cost V 6 bases and J 1 base, with 12 bases left between them. This CDR3 reads CSVQGLENTEAFF. CDR3 coding DNA: TGCAGCGTACAGGGACTCGAGAACACTGAAGCTTTCTTT. The variable domain in full, completed from reference TRBV29-1 and TRBJ1-1, reads SAVISQKPSRDICQRGTSLTIQCQVDSQVTMMFWYRQQPGQSLTLIATANQGSEATYESGFVIDKFPISRPNLTFSTLTVSNMSPEDSSIYLCSVQGLENTEAFFGQGTRLTVV.

This rearrangement joins TRBV5-1 to TRBJ2-7; 8 nucleotides line up with TRBD1. Trimming removed 2 bases from V and 3 bases from J; junction bases left unmatched: 16. The germline V gene encodes CDR1 SGHRS and CDR2 YFSETQ. This CDR3 spans 18 amino acids. CDR3 region: CASSFGRGLQSTGYEQYF. In DNA form, the CDR3 reads TGCGCCAGCAGCTTCGGCAGGGGGCTACAATCGACCGGCTACGAGCAGTACTTC.

This clonotype was found many times. The rearrangement joins TRBV11-2 to TRBJ1-1; possible D gene TRBD1, 6 bases. Between the trimmed V and J ends, which lost 6 bases and 4 bases, there was a span of 18 bases. Germline loops: CDR1 SGHAT, CDR2 FQNNGV. This CDR3 region has 15 residues. The CDR3 DNA reads TGTGCCAGCAGTTTTAACCCAGGGACAAGCACTGAAGCTTTCTTT. Protein sequence: CASSFNPGTSTEAFF.

The V gene is TRBV6-1, the J gene TRBJ2-5, with 9 bases aligning to TRBD2. The ends lost 8 bases at V and 2 bases at J; junction bases unmatched: 6. CDR1 is MNHNS and CDR2 is SASEGT in the germline V gene. The CDR3 runs 14 residues. CDR3 region: CASCSGSEQETQYF. The CDR3 nucleotides read TGTGCCAGCTGTAGCGGGAGCGAACAAGAGACCCAGTACTTC.

This clonotype turned up a few times. This rearrangement joins TRBV7-2 to TRBJ1-6; a possible D gene is TRBD1 (6 bases). The V end lost 3 bases, the J end lost 8 bases, and 14 bases lay between the germline ends. Germline V gene lookup returns CDR1 SGHTA and CDR2 FQGNSA. This CDR3 spans 15 amino acids. Written as DNA, the CDR3 is TGTGCCAGCAGCTTCGGACAGCGTGGAGATTCACCCCTCCACTTT. Translating it yields CASSFGQRGDSPLHF. Together with reference TRBV7-2 and TRBJ1-6, the CDR3 gives the full variable domain: GAGVSQSPSNKVTEKGKDVELRCDPISGHTALYWYRQSLGQGLEFLIYFQGNSAPDKSGLPSDRFSAERTGGSVSTLTIQRTQQEDSAVYLCASSFGQRGDSPLHFGNGTRLTVT.

At least ten counts were recorded for this clonotype. The chain has TRBV28 and TRBJ2-2, with D uncertain. The V gene lost 4 bases and the J gene lost 5 bases, with 11 bases spanning the gap. Germline loops: CDR1 MDHEN, CDR2 SYDVKM. This CDR3 spans 14 amino acids. The CDR3 spells CASSSIALTGELFF. The CDR3 region has the DNA TGTGCCAGCAGTTCGATAGCCCTGACCGGGGAGCTGTTTTTT.

This clonotype has a handful of counts. This sequence joins TRBV5-6 and TRBJ2-7, with 8 bases aligning to TRBD1. This CDR3 has 14 residues. In germline, CDR1 is SGHDT, CDR2 YYEEEE. J gave up 3 bases and V 2 bases, and 4 bases lay outside the gene matches. Here the CDR3 DNA reads TGTGCCAGCAGCTTAGTGACAGGGGTCTACGAGCAGTACTTC. Residues: CASSLVTGVYEQYF.